The sample holds a few counts of the clone carrying this TCR beta chain. The CDR3 sequence is 12 residues long. V was trimmed by 4 bases and J by 3 bases, leaving 8 bases between them. The germline V gene has CDR1 SGHKS and CDR2 YYEKEE (reference sequence). TCR beta CDR3 amplification used RNA transcripts. First-round RT-PCR with HTBI primers preceded a second-round multiplex PCR. Via MiXCR, TCRdb re-called the multiplex PCR reads, giving one row per CDR3 protein. The sample lists around 590,000 distinct CDR3 sequences, under 45% seen once, with about 4.2% in the top ten. These data come from a study of Graves' ophthalmopathy and Graves' hyperthyroidism.

The V and J genes are TRBV5-5 and TRBJ2-7; no reliable D call. The sequencing input was peripheral blood or thyroid tissue (not recorded which). This receptor was identified in an adult man with Graves' hyperthyroidism. For the CDR3, the DNA is TGTGCCAGCAGCCGTGACTTCTACGAGCAGTACTTC. Protein product: CASSRDFYEQYF.